This T cell receptor beta chain was documented in a study of CXCR3-negative and CXCR3-positive naive CD8 T cells. At the level of the study: Sequencing brought in 130 million to 150 million TRB reads altogether, and each library got about 1.5 +/- 0.3 million. Whole-study findings and limits: It was found that naive subsets had comparable surface CD5, and TCR strength was inferred from TRB CDR3 properties. The study found that naive CXCR3-negative and CXCR3-positive cells shared TRBV-TRBJ usage, while memory cells differed. When CXCR3-positive naive cells were set against CXCR3-negative naive cells, the former had more hydrophobic TRB CDR3s.

With respect to this clonotype: What it binds is not known.

5' RACE that incorporated UMI labels was used to prepare the TRB cDNA libraries. TCRdb re-called the 5' RACE reads and gives one entry per CDR3 protein, without DNA. Its table lists some 130,000 distinct CDR3 sequences. Looked up from germline, CDR1 is SEHNR and CDR2 is FQNEAQ (reference sequence). CDR3 length equals 14 residues. Sequenced material: naive CXCR3- CD8+ T cells from blood. Subset noted: CD45RO-CCR7+CD27+CD95- naive CD8+ T cells lacking CXCR3 (TNR3-). The chain has TRBV7-9 and TRBJ1-4; TCRdb's D call, TRBD1, is unchecked because there is no DNA. The sequence derives from a human donor in good health. Some clones in this sample may be carry-over from other donors' samples. CDR3: CASSSPVDRGKLFF.